This T cell receptor (beta chain) emerged from a study of regulatory dendritic cells for organ transplantation. Regarding the study as a whole: Memory CD8+ clonal expansion seemed more limited with regulatory than mature dendritic cells. Memory CD8+ T cells were the most oligoclonal; naive cells were highly diverse.

The germline CDR1 and CDR2 sequences are LGHNA and YNFKEQ. This CDR3 comprises 19 residues. Trimming took 7 bases from V and 5 from J, leaving 29 bases between them. Note on this clone: Its specificity is not known.

This table comes from immunoSEQ multiplex PCR, and its TCRdb copy is limited to in-frame clones, with some not included. The table has 30,000 to 40,000 clones, around nine tenths seen once. The chain has TRBV4-2 and TRBJ1-4, with D unclear. The sequence was collected from a human donor in good health. The sequenced material came from naive CD8+ T cells from blood. The subset was: CD45RA+ naive T cells. The CDR3 DNA reads TGTGCCAGCAACCTTTCACCCGGGCCGAATCTTGAGGAAAATGAAAAACTGTTTTTT. It encodes CASNLSPGPNLEENEKLFF.